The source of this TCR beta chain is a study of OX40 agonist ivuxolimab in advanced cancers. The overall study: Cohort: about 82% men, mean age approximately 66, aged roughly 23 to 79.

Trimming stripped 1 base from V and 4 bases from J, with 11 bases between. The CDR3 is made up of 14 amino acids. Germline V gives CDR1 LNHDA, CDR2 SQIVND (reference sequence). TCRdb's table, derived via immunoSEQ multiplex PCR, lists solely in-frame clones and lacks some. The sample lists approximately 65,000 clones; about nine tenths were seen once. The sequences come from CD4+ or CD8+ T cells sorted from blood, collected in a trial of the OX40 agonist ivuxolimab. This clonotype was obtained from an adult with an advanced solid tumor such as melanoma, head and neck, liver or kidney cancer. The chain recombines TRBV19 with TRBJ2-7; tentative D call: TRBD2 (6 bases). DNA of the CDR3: TGTGCCAGTAGTATAGTGACCAGCGGGTACGAGCAGTACTTC. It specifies CASSIVTSGYEQYF. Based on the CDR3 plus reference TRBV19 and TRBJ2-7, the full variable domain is DGGITQSPKYLFRKEGQNVTLSCEQNLNHDAMYWYRQDPGQGLRLIYYSQIVNDFQKGDIAEGYSVSREKKESFPLTVTSAQKNPTAFYLCASSIVTSGYEQYFGPGTRLTVT.